The clone carrying this T cell receptor (beta chain) was observed many times. Its antigen is unidentified. This CDR3 is 16 amino acids long. CDR1 MNHEY and CDR2 SVGEGT come from the germline V gene. V was cut by 2 bases and J by 0 bases, with 8 bases left in between. MiXCR, run by TCRdb on the 5' RACE reads, gives a single entry per CDR3 protein. The sample yields about 210,000 distinct CDR3 sequences, 8% to 9% seen once. The record originates from a study of CD8 T cells in ankylosing spondylitis. Overall study findings and caveats: Disease-linked clones, CD8+, were relatively rare in peripheral blood. The study looked at matched synovial fluid samples from ankylosing spondylitis patients. Disease-linked clones were reported to be significantly enriched there. A motif of 7 to 9 highly homologous TCR beta variants was seen as apparently characteristic of ankylosing spondylitis blood.

Sequencing used blood, either unsorted or a sorted T cell fraction (not recorded which). The sequence came from a female donor with ankylosing spondylitis or in good health (not recorded which). The V call is TRBV6-2 or TRBV6-3, the J call TRBJ2-6, with D perhaps TRBD1 (5 bases). CDR3 nucleotide sequence: TGTGCCAGCAGTTACCTTACAGGCTCTGGGGCCAACGTCCTGACTTTC. It specifies CASSYLTGSGANVLTF.